The text below deals with one T cell receptor (beta chain). The data derive from a study of blood T cell repertoires in COVID-19. Overall study context: The study drew acute and convalescent COVID-19 samples from the United States, Italy and Spain. Nucleic acid was either cDNA or gDNA, and it came from T cells, B-cell-depleted T cells, or PBMCs.

The authors' processing: By means of reference gene primer amplification, nucleated cell counts were estimated. Sequenced by immunoSEQ multiplex PCR; TCRdb stores in-frame clones only, minus some. V, J and clone size are taken as reported in that table, and D and trimming were inferred from the DNA itself. The repertoire holds tens of thousands of clones, around 85% seen once, with about 24% in the top ten. This CDR3 comprises 12 residues. V lost 1 base, J lost 7 bases, and 7 bases lay in between. Germline CDR1 and CDR2: SEHNR and FQNEAQ (reference sequence). Sequencing used peripheral blood. The rearrangement uses TRBV7-9 and TRBJ1-2; no firm D call. The source of this sequence is a human donor with acute or convalescent COVID-19. The donor label of this sample is uncertain. The CDR3 loop is CASSLGRGGYTF. For the CDR3, the DNA is TGTGCCAGCAGCTTAGGGCGGGGTGGCTACACCTTC.